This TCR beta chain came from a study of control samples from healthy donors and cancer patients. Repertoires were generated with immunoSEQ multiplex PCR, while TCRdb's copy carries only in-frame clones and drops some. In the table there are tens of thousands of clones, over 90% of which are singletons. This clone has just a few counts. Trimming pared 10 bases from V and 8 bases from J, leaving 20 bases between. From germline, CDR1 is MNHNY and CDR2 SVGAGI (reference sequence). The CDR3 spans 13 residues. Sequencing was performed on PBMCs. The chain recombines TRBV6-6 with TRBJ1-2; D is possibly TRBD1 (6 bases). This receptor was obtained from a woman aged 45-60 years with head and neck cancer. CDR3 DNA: TGTGCCATTCTTCGGGACACCCGAGGGGGCTACACCTTC. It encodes CAILRDTRGGYTF.